This T cell receptor beta chain was recorded in a study of cytomegalovirus exposure and HLA in healthy donors. This clone has just one count. Amplification used 60 Vbeta primers and 13 Jbeta primers. Sequencing was performed with immunoSEQ multiplex PCR; in TCRdb, only in-frame clones are kept and a portion is missing. The table lists 100,000 to 150,000 clones, around 74% of them singletons, with 4% to 5% in the top ten. CDR1 is LGHNA, CDR2 YSLEER, per germline. There are 15 residues in the CDR3. Deletions cut 3 bases from V and 0 bases from J, with 12 bases between. The clonotype originates from a woman between 45 and 60 years old in good health and CMV-seropositive. The rearrangement uses TRBV4-3 and TRBJ2-7; maybe TRBD1 (6 bases). The specimen sequenced was PBMCs. CDR3 bases: TGCGCCAGCAGCCAGGGGGCTACTATCTCCTACGAGCAGTACTTC. Translated, it gives CASSQGATISYEQYF.